The 21 T cell receptor beta chains listed next were all sequenced from one sample in a study of blood T cell repertoires in COVID-19. This table comes from immunoSEQ multiplex PCR, and its TCRdb copy is limited to in-frame clones, with some not included. The table lists 150,000 or so clones, about four fifths of them singletons. The sample consisted of peripheral blood. Every receptor here comes from a woman between 55 and 75 years old with acute or convalescent COVID-19.

The rearrangement joins TRBV2 to TRBJ2-6; the D gene is possibly TRBD1 (7 bases). The CDR3 is made up of 17 amino acids. Germline V CDR1 and CDR2: SNHLY, FYNNEI. The V end lost 9 bases, the J end lost 0 bases, and 18 bases lay between the germline ends. The CDR3: CARGGQAGFSGANVLTF. For the CDR3, the DNA is TGTGCCAGGGGAGGACAGGCCGGCTTCTCTGGGGCCAACGTCCTGACTTTC.

CDR3 nucleotides: TGCGCCAGCAGCCCCGGACAGGCGGACCCCTATGGCTACACCTTC. This translates into CASSPGQADPYGYTF. This chain connects TRBV5-1 to TRBJ1-2, with 7 nucleotides matching TRBD1. V was clipped by 4 bases and J by 4 bases; unmatched bases: 10. CDR1 is SGHRS, CDR2 YFSETQ, per germline. The CDR3 consists of 15 residues.

CDR3 nucleotides: TGTGCCAGCAGTGATCTTGGACAGGGGGGCTACGAGCAGTACTTC. It is translated as CASSDLGQGGYEQYF. V usage is TRBV6-1 and J usage is TRBJ2-7; 10 bases align to TRBD1. The V gene's germline CDR1 is MNHNS and CDR2 SASEGT. This CDR3 comprises 15 residues. J was trimmed by 3 bases and V by 3 bases; bases with no gene match: 5.

This clone appeared once. This chain uses TRBV19 with TRBJ1-4; tentative D call: TRBD1 (6 bases). Germline loops: CDR1 LNHDA, CDR2 SQIVND (reference sequence). Deletions cut 9 bases from V and 4 bases from J, with 18 bases between. The CDR3 runs to 15 residues. In DNA, the CDR3 is TGTGCCAGCAGAGGGGGTCTTGGGTTTAATGAAAAACTGTTTTTT. Amino acids: CASRGGLGFNEKLFF.

This clone has only one observation. This sequence joins TRBV3-1 (or the pseudogene TRBV3-2) and TRBJ2-3; the D is unclear. The V gene's germline CDR1 is LGHDT and CDR2 YNNKEL (reference sequence). V was trimmed by 0 bases and J by 0 bases, leaving 13 bases between them. There are 17 residues in the CDR3. CDR3 loop: CASSQEWPDISTDTQYF. In nucleotides, the CDR3 is TGTGCCAGCAGCCAAGAATGGCCTGACATCAGCACAGATACGCAGTATTTT.

The gene calls are TRBV7-3 and TRBJ2-5; D is unresolved. V lost 5 bases to trimming and J lost 2 bases, with 3 bases between them. The CDR3 spans 11 residues. CDR1 is SGHTA and CDR2 is FQGTGA in the germline V gene. The CDR3, as DNA: TGTGCCAGCAGCCCGCAAGAGACCCAGTACTTC. Translated, it gives CASSPQETQYF.

The chain uses TRBV5-1 and TRBJ1-1; D is ambiguous. CDR1 and CDR2 from the germline V gene are SGHRS and YFSETQ. The CDR3 spans 14 residues. V lost 0 bases and J lost 1, with 7 bases in between. CDR3 coding DNA: TGCGCCAGCAGCTTGGAATGGCAGAACACTGAAGCTTTCTTT. Translated: CASSLEWQNTEAFF.

The chain is built from TRBV5-1 and TRBJ2-6; perhaps TRBD2 as D (5 bases). Trimming removed 4 bases at V and 0 bases at J, with 11 bases between. The CDR3 runs to 16 residues. Germline V gene lookup returns CDR1 SGHRS and CDR2 YFSETQ. The CDR3 is CASSPVRVSGANVLTF. The CDR3 coding sequence is TGCGCCAGCAGCCCCGTGAGGGTCTCTGGGGCCAACGTCCTGACTTTC.

The count of this clone is one. The gene calls are TRBV20-1 and TRBJ1-2, with D possibly matching TRBD1 (6 bases). The V gene lost 3 bases and the J gene lost 4 bases, with 12 bases spanning the gap. The CDR3 has 13 residues. CDR1 is DFQATT and CDR2 is SNEGSKA in the germline V gene (reference sequence). This chain's CDR3 is CSASIGQSYGYTF. In DNA, the CDR3 is TGCAGTGCTAGTATCGGACAGTCCTATGGCTACACCTTC.

This rearrangement joins TRBV12-3 or TRBV12-4 to TRBJ1-2; D call uncertain. Between the trimmed V and J ends, which lost 0 bases and 7 bases, there was a span of 9 bases. The CDR3 contains 13 residues. The CDR3: CASSLASGFGYTF. The CDR3 DNA follows: TGTGCCAGCAGTTTAGCGTCCGGGTTTGGCTACACCTTC.

The chain joins TRBV2 to TRBJ2-7; 11 bases align to TRBD1. The CDR3 runs to 14 residues. Germline values: CDR1 SNHLY, CDR2 FYNNEI. J lost 6 bases, V lost 5 bases, and 6 bases had no gene match. CDR3 residues: CASSKGQGASEQYF. The DNA of the CDR3 is TGTGCCAGCAGTAAAGGACAGGGGGCAAGCGAGCAGTACTTC.

J is TRBJ1-1 and V is TRBV7-9; 7 nucleotides match TRBD1. Trimming removed 5 bases from V and 0 bases from J; junction bases left unmatched: 9. The CDR3 totals 16 residues. The germline gives CDR1 SEHNR, CDR2 FQNEAQ (reference sequence). This CDR3 reads CASSQTGNIMNTEAFF. The CDR3 region has the DNA TGTGCCAGCAGCCAGACAGGGAACATCATGAACACTGAAGCTTTCTTT.

V is TRBV5-6 and J is TRBJ1-2; 8 bases line up with TRBD1. This CDR3 is 14 amino acids long. CDR1 SGHDT and CDR2 YYEEEE come from the germline V gene. V lost 5 bases to trimming and J lost 0 bases; unmatched junction nucleotides: 3. The DNA for the CDR3 is TGTGCCAGCAGACCCAGGGGGCCTAACTATGGCTACACCTTC. Translating gives CASRPRGPNYGYTF.

The V gene is TRBV6-5, the J gene TRBJ2-7, with 9 nucleotides matching TRBD1. The CDR3 covers 15 residues. Trimming removed 2 bases from V and 7 bases from J; junction bases left unmatched: 9. CDR1 is MNHEY and CDR2 is SVGAGI in the germline V gene. CDR3 amino acids: CASSYRGQGKKEQYF. DNA for the CDR3: TGTGCCAGCAGTTACCGCGGACAGGGGAAGAAAGAGCAGTACTTC.

The J gene is TRBJ2-1, the V gene TRBV11-2; TRBD1 agrees at 10 bases. The trim removed 5 bases at V and 12 bases at J, leaving 7 bases unmatched. Germline V gene lookup returns CDR1 SGHAT and CDR2 FQNNGV. The CDR3 is made up of 13 amino acids. CDR3: CASSPGQGIAQFF. In DNA, the CDR3 is TGTGCCAGCAGCCCGGGACAGGGGATCGCGCAGTTCTTC.

V gene TRBV6-1 combines with J gene TRBJ2-1; TRBD1 is a possible D gene (5 bases). CDR1 is MNHNS and CDR2 is SASEGT in the germline V gene. The CDR3 contains 16 residues. V shed 0 bases and J shed 0 bases, with 9 bases lying between them. The CDR3 DNA follows: TGTGCCAGCAGTGAAGCCCGACAGAGCTCCTACAATGAGCAGTTCTTC. Amino acids: CASSEARQSSYNEQFF.

This clone appeared once. J is TRBJ1-2 and V is TRBV5-1; the D is unclear. The length of the CDR3 is 14 residues. Trimming removed 1 base from V and 0 bases from J, with 7 bases in between. Germline V gene sequence: CDR1 SGHRS, CDR2 YFSETQ. The CDR3 nucleotides are TGCGCCAGCAGCTTGTATACAGCTAACTATGGCTACACCTTC. Its translation: CASSLYTANYGYTF.

The chain joins TRBV28 to TRBJ1-2; TRBD1 agrees at 8 bases. Germline lookup yields CDR1 MDHEN and CDR2 SYDVKM. There are 14 residues in the CDR3. V gave up 5 bases and J gave up 4 bases; unmatched junction bases: 6. CDR3 DNA sequence: TGTGCCAGCAGTGAAGGACAGGGAGGCTATGGCTACACCTTC. It specifies CASSEGQGGYGYTF.

The gene calls are TRBV7-8 and TRBJ1-6; TRBD1 matches 11 bases. CDR1 is SGHVS and CDR2 is FQNEAQ in the germline V gene. CDR3 length equals 17 residues. The J segment lost 4 bases and the V segment lost 4 bases, leaving 6 bases of the junction unmatched. The CDR3 is CASSSRDRGSYNSPLHF. The CDR3 region has the DNA TGTGCCAGCAGCTCCCGGGACAGGGGGAGTTATAATTCACCCCTCCACTTT.

The CDR3 nucleotides read TGTGCCAGCAGCTCTGACCTGGACACCTCTTACAATGAGCAGTTCTTC. This encodes CASSSDLDTSYNEQFF. The chain is built from TRBV7-6 and TRBJ2-1, with a weak D call TRBD1 (5 bases). V was clipped by 4 bases and J by 4 bases, with 17 bases between them. CDR1 is SGHVS, CDR2 FNYEAQ, per germline. This CDR3 spans 16 amino acids.

Comments on this clone: Distinct nucleotide sequences in the sample also encode this CDR3. J is TRBJ1-2 and V is TRBV11-2; D possibly corresponds to TRBD1 (5 bases). Germline V gene data show CDR1 as SGHAT and CDR2 as FQNNGV. The V gene lost 1 base and the J gene lost 4 bases, with 7 bases spanning the gap. This CDR3 contains 13 residues. The CDR3 is CASSLGQGYGYTF. CDR3 bases: TGTGCCAGCAGCTTAGGTCAGGGCTATGGCTACACCTTC.